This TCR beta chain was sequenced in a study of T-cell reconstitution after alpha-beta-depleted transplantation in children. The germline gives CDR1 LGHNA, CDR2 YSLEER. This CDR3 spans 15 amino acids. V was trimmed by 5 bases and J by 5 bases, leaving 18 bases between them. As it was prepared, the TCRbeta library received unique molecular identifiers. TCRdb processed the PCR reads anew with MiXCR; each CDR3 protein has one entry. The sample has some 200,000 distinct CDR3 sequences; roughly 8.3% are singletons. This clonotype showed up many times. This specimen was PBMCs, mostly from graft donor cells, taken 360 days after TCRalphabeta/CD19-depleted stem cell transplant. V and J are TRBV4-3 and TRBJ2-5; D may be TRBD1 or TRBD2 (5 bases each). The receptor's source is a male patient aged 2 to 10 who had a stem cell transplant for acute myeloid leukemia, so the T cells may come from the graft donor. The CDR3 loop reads CASSKRGAPGETQYF. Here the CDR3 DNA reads TGCGCCAGCAGCAAGAGGGGAGCCCCAGGGGAGACCCAGTACTTC.